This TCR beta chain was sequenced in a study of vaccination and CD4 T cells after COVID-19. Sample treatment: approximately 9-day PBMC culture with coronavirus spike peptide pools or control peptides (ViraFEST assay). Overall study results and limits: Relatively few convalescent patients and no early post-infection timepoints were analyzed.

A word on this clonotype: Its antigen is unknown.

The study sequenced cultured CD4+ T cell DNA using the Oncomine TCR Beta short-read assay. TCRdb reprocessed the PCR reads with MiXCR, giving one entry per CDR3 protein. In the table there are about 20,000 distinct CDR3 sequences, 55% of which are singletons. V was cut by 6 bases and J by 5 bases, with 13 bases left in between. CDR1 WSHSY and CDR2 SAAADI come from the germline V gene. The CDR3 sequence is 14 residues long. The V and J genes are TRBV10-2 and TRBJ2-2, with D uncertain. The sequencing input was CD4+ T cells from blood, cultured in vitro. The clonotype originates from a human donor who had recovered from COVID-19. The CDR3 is CASRVDGDTGELFF. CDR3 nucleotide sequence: TGCGCCAGCAGGGTGGACGGAGATACCGGGGAGCTGTTTTTT.